The present entry profiles one T cell receptor beta chain with its context. The CDR3 spans 14 residues. V gave up 6 bases and J gave up 6 bases; unmatched junction bases: 7. CDR1 and CDR2 from the germline V gene are MNHEY and SVGAGI. Clones were read by immunoSEQ multiplex PCR, and TCRdb kept only the in-frame ones, dropping some. The profile shows about 39,000 clones, approximately 90% of them singletons. The source of the sample is a study of PD-L1 blockade in urothelial cancer. Study summary: Atezolizumab 1,200 mg was given intravenously every 3 weeks, starting 2014. Analysis of blood occurred 3 weeks (second dose) and 6 weeks after treatment start.

Each patient gave between 1 and 8 samples of peripheral blood mononuclear cells, which were collected pretreatment and during treatment. The rearrangement links TRBV6-5 to TRBJ1-5; 8 bases agree with TRBD1. The specimen was PBMCs, collected around atezolizumab (anti-PD-L1) treatment. The sequence came from a man in his fifties or sixties with urothelial cancer. CDR3 nucleotides: TGTGCCAGCAGGATGGACAGGGTGTCTCAGCCCCAGCATTTT. Residues: CASRMDRVSQPQHF.